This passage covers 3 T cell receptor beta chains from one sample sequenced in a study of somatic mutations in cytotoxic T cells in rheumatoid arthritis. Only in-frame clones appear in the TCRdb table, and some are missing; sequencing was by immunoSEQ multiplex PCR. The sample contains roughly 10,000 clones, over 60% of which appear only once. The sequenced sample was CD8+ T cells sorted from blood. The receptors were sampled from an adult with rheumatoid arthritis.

The CDR3 DNA follows: TGTGCCAGCAGCTCCTCGGACCTCAAGACCGGCTACGAGCAGTACTTC. Translated, it gives CASSSSDLKTGYEQYF. The V and J genes are TRBV28 and TRBJ2-5; D call uncertain. The J call is doubtful: the DNA matches TRBJ2-7 better. The CDR3 covers 16 residues. Germline V gene data show CDR1 as MDHEN and CDR2 as SYDVKM.

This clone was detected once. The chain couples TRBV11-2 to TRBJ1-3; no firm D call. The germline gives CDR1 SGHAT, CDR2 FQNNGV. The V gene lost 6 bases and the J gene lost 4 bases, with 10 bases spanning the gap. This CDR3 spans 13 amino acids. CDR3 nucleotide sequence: TGTGCCAGCAGTGTCCTCATAGGAAACACCATATATTTT. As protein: CASSVLIGNTIYF.

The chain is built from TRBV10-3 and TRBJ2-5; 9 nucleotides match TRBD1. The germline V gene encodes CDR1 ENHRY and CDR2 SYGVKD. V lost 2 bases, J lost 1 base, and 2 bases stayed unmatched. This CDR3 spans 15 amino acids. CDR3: CAISEPTGGQETQYF. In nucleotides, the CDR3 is TGTGCCATCAGTGAGCCGACAGGGGGCCAAGAGACCCAGTACTTC.